These 10 T cell receptor beta chains were all obtained from the same sample, sequenced in a study of cytomegalovirus exposure and HLA in healthy donors. The PCR used 60 Vbeta and 13 Jbeta primers. The protocol was immunoSEQ multiplex PCR, while the TCRdb copy is restricted to in-frame clones and leaves out a portion. The sample records approximately 150,000 clones, around three quarters being singletons. What was sequenced was PBMCs. Source of these receptors: a male donor in good health and CMV-seronegative.

This clone has a handful of counts. This chain links TRBV5-1 with TRBJ1-5; D is undetermined. The V and J ends lost 4 bases and 1 base respectively, with 6 bases between them. The CDR3 spans 13 residues. The germline gives CDR1 SGHRS, CDR2 YFSETQ. Here the CDR3 reads CASSPGSNQPQHF. The CDR3 DNA reads TGCGCCAGCAGCCCAGGAAGCAATCAGCCCCAGCATTTT. Using reference TRBV5-1 and TRBJ1-5 for the parts outside the CDR3, the full variable domain is KAGVTQTPRYLIKTRGQQVTLSCSPISGHRSVSWYQQTPGQGLQFLFEYFSETQRNKGNFPGRFSGRQFSNSRSEMNVSTLELGDSALYLCASSPGSNQPQHFGDGTRLSIL.

In its sample, this clone ranks as medium-sized. V gene TRBV25-1 combines with J gene TRBJ2-2, with a weak D call TRBD2 (7 bases). The CDR3 is made up of 15 amino acids. From germline, CDR1 is MGHDK and CDR2 SYGVNS. The V and J ends lost 3 bases and 4 bases respectively, with 12 bases between them. Written as DNA, the CDR3 is TGTGCCAGCAGTGATGAAGGGGGGGGCACCGGGGAGCTGTTTTTT. Its protein product is CASSDEGGGTGELFF.

A note on this clone: Other DNA sequences of this sample code for an identical CDR3. V is TRBV10-3 and J is TRBJ1-1; 8 nucleotides agree with TRBD1. The germline CDR1 and CDR2 sequences are ENHRY and SYGVKD. After removal of 0 bases from V and 11 bases from J, the junction contained 5 bases not matched to a gene. The CDR3 covers 13 residues. The CDR3 is CAISESRTGLAFF. CDR3 DNA: TGTGCCATCAGTGAGTCGAGGACAGGGTTGGCTTTCTTT.

This clone appeared once. V is TRBV6-1 and J is TRBJ2-5; 9 nucleotides match TRBD2. V lost 1 base to trimming and J lost 5 bases; unmatched junction nucleotides: 8. This CDR3 contains 16 residues. Germline assignment: CDR1 MNHNS and CDR2 SASEGT. DNA for the CDR3: TGTGCCAGCAGTGAAGGTTTGCGGGGGGGCCGGGAGACCCAGTACTTC. It is translated as CASSEGLRGGRETQYF.

This sequence joins TRBV7-9 and TRBJ1-2; D is ambiguous. Germline CDR1 is SEHNR and CDR2 is FQNEAQ (reference sequence). V dropped 1 base and J dropped 6 bases, with 15 bases sitting between them. The CDR3 totals 15 residues. For the CDR3, the DNA is TGTGCCAGCAGCTTAGGGCTCCGGGGAGAGGATGGCTACACCTTC. Translating it yields CASSLGLRGEDGYTF.

The chain employs TRBV5-1 and TRBJ2-7; 8 nucleotides align to TRBD1. Germline CDR1 and CDR2: SGHRS and YFSETQ. The CDR3 length is 14 residues. Trimming at V came to 4 bases and at J to 3 bases, leaving 6 bases not matched to a gene. CDR3 in amino acids: CASSPTGQVYEQYF. Written as DNA, the CDR3 is TGCGCCAGCAGCCCTACGGGACAGGTCTACGAGCAGTACTTC.

On this clone: This same CDR3 is encoded by further DNA sequences in the sample. The chain couples TRBV2 to TRBJ2-5, with 9 bases that match TRBD1. V shed 6 bases, J shed 11 bases, and the junction held 4 bases outside the gene matches. The V gene's germline CDR1 is SNHLY and CDR2 FYNNEI. The CDR3 totals 11 residues. CDR3 DNA sequence: TGTGCCAGCAGCCGGACAGGGGCTCAGTACTTC. Translated, it gives CASSRTGAQYF.

The J gene is TRBJ2-7, the V gene TRBV28; perhaps TRBD1 as D (5 bases). This CDR3 contains 12 residues. Trimming left V 5 bases short and J 5 bases short, with 10 bases between. Germline V CDR1 and CDR2: MDHEN, SYDVKM. The CDR3 nucleotides are TGTGCCAGCAGTAGACAGCGTCACGAGCAGTACTTC. It codes for CASSRQRHEQYF.

This clone was seen only once. The chain recombines TRBV5-4 with TRBJ1-2; TRBD1 aligns across 9 bases. Germline lookup yields CDR1 SGHNT and CDR2 YYREEE (reference sequence). V gave up 5 bases and J gave up 3 bases; unmatched junction bases: 5. This CDR3 contains 14 residues. DNA of the CDR3: TGTGCCAGCAGGGGGTGGACAGGGGACTATGGCTACACCTTC. Its protein product is CASRGWTGDYGYTF.

In the case of this clone: The same CDR3 is also encoded by other DNA sequences in this sample. This sequence joins TRBV10-3 and TRBJ2-3; TRBD2 matches at 11 bases. Germline V gives CDR1 ENHRY, CDR2 SYGVKD. The junction had 0 bases not matched to a gene; V was cut back by 4 bases and J by 0 bases. This CDR3 comprises 15 residues. The DNA of the CDR3 is TGTGCCATCAGTGCTAGCGGGGGGAGCACAGATACGCAGTATTTT. It yields the protein CAISASGGSTDTQYF.